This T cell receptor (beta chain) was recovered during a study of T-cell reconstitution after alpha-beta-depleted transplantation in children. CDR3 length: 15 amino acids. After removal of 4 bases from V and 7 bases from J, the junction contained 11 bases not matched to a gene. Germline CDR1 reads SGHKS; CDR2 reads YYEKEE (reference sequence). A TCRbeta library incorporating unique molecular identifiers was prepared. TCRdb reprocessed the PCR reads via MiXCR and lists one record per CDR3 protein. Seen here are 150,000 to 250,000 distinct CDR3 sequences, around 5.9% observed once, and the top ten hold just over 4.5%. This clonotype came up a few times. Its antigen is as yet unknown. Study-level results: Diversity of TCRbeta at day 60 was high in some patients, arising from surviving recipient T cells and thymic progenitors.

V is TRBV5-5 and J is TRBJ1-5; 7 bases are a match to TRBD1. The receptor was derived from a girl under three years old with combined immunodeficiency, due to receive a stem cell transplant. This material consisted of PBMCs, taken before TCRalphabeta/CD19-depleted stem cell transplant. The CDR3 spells CASSAGTVSAQPQHF. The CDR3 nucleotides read TGTGCCAGCAGCGCCGGGACAGTTTCGGCCCAGCCCCAGCATTTT.